The clone carrying this T cell receptor (beta chain) showed up just a few times. Prepared TCR beta cDNA libraries contained unique molecular identifiers. Input populations of about 0.9 to 10 million T cells gave rise to hundreds of thousands of cDNA molecules. MiXCR, applied by TCRdb to the PCR reads, yields one record per CDR3 protein. This table holds some 890,000 distinct CDR3 sequences, roughly 50% found once. This entry belongs to a study of post-analysis software for immune sequencing data. The receptor comes from a girl between 5 and 17 years old with multiple sclerosis. Sequenced material: blood.

The CDR3 loop reads CASSPIQGLDGYTF. The CDR3 nucleotides are TGTGCCAGCAGTCCGATTCAGGGGCTGGATGGCTACACCTTC. The rearrangement links TRBV3-1 to TRBJ1-2; a possible D gene is TRBD1 (6 bases). The germline gives CDR1 LGHDT, CDR2 YNNKEL (reference sequence). The CDR3 covers 14 residues. V shed 6 bases and J shed 6 bases, with 17 bases lying between them.